This T cell receptor beta chain was captured in a study of T cell repertoires in cytomegalovirus infection. On this clonotype: What it recognizes is unknown.

TCRdb recomputed calls from the reads with MiXCR, one row per CDR3 protein. Altogether around 300,000 distinct CDR3 sequences are present, approximately 22% being singletons, with the ten largest covering approximately 20%. Trimming pared 4 bases from V and 0 bases from J, leaving 13 bases between. In germline, CDR1 is MGHRA, CDR2 YSYEKL. The CDR3 has 16 residues. The specimen comprised cultured PBMCs, sampled from culture after CMV antigen stimulation. The TCR was taken from a human donor in good health (CMV status not recorded). Some clones in this sample may be carry-over from other donors' samples. J is TRBJ1-3 and V is TRBV4-1; no clear D gene. The chain's CDR3 is CASSLQLPRSGNTIYF. The CDR3 coding sequence is TGCGCCAGCAGCCTACAGCTTCCTCGCTCTGGAAACACCATATATTTT.